This T cell receptor (beta chain) was observed in a study of cytomegalovirus exposure and HLA in healthy donors. Study results and caveats: Most TCRs appeared rarely, but some public TCRs recurred in many donors. The classifier was said to identify cytomegalovirus status with high specificity and sensitivity. Cytomegalovirus-associated TCR beta chains were listed, numbering roughly 150.

Data came from immunoSEQ multiplex PCR; TCRdb stores just in-frame clones and leaves some out. The table has some 140,000 clones, just under 85% seen once. The donors were part of the validation cohort, which consisted of some 120 subjects and was separate from the first cohort of about 670 subjects. A remark on this clone: Antigen: not known.

The CDR3 loop spans 14 amino acids. V lost 5 bases, J lost 6 bases, and 9 bases stayed unmatched. Germline values: CDR1 SGHTA, CDR2 FQGNSA. The chain has TRBV7-2 and TRBJ1-2; 7 nucleotides align to TRBD1. The clonotype comes from a woman in her thirties in good health and CMV-seronegative. Material: PBMCs. CDR3 loop: CASSPSTGYHGYTF. The CDR3 DNA reads TGTGCCAGCAGCCCTTCGACAGGGTATCATGGCTACACCTTC.